This TCR beta chain was documented in a study of cytomegalovirus exposure and HLA in healthy donors (dated 2017 in TCRdb). A note on the overall study: According to a later analysis, one platform produced both the 120 validation repertoires and the approximately 660 repertoires of the first cohort. The study was designed to test whether signatures of past pathogen exposure could be identified by cataloging public T cell receptors. In addition to the first cohort of 666 subjects, a separate validation cohort of about 120 different subjects was used. The study combined high-throughput TCR immunosequencing, statistical association of individual TCRs with disease status, and machine learning to predict cytomegalovirus infection status. Points the paper makes about the study in general: The validation cohort had no HLA typing available for a later analysis, so co-occurrence within that cohort was assessed over all 130 or so repertoires. The authors suggested that the approach could potentially be extended to other disease states and immunological phenotypes. The study listed 150 to 200 TCR beta chains as associated with cytomegalovirus. A few of the identified cytomegalovirus-associated TCR beta chains were confirmed in vitro to be specific for cytomegalovirus antigens. In both the original and validation cohorts, the classifier was reported to diagnose cytomegalovirus status with high specificity and sensitivity. A later analysis found that TCRs clustered in the first cohort also tended to co-occur in the 120 validation repertoires, with more than 90% of cluster scores above 0. Across donors, most TCR sequences were observed very rarely, whereas some public TCRs were present in many individuals.

CDR1 and CDR2, looked up from the germline V gene, are MDHEN and SYDVKM. Trimming leaves V shorter by 6 bases and J shorter by 3 bases, with the junction holding 7 bases beyond the gene matches. Counted from cysteine to phenylalanine, this CDR3 has 14 amino acids. Only the CDR3 DNA is retained, 42 bases long and in frame from the first base. Library generation was performed with the immunoSEQ multiplex PCR assay. Processing in the source paper ran as follows. A statistical classification framework was developed to diagnose cytomegalovirus status using the catalog of TCR beta chain sequences. Entries here come from immuneACCESS through TCRdb and include only in-frame sequences with V and J called. Some clones fail to appear in such tables; in the studies checked, an unresolved V gene covers under half of the shortfall, and the cause of the remainder is unknown. That table supplies the V and J calls and clone size; D and trimming were determined from the DNA. This sample is represented by tens of thousands of clones; 90% to 96% of them were singletons. Approximately 1% of the sample goes to the ten largest clones.

The donors were included in the validation cohort of over a hundred subjects, a group kept apart from the roughly 700-subject first cohort. Of note for this clone: There is no known antigen for this receptor. No per-base quality is available; no much larger clone lies one base away.

Sequenced input: PBMCs. The V and J genes are TRBV28 and TRBJ2-7, and TRBD2 aligns with 8 junction nucleotides. This sequence was found in a man aged 18 to 30 in good health and CMV-seronegative. The nucleotide sequence is given as TGTGCCAGCAGAGCCAGCGGGGGCCGCTACGAGCAGTACTTC. Translated, this is CASRASGGRYEQYF. This CDR3, with the reference TRBV28 and TRBJ2-7 proteins standing in past its ends, gives the full variable domain DVKVTQSSRYLVKRTGEKVFLECVQDMDHENMFWYRQDPGLGLRLIYFSYDVKMKEKGDIPEGYSVSREKKERFSLILESASTNQTSMYLCASRASGGRYEQYFGPGTRLTVT.